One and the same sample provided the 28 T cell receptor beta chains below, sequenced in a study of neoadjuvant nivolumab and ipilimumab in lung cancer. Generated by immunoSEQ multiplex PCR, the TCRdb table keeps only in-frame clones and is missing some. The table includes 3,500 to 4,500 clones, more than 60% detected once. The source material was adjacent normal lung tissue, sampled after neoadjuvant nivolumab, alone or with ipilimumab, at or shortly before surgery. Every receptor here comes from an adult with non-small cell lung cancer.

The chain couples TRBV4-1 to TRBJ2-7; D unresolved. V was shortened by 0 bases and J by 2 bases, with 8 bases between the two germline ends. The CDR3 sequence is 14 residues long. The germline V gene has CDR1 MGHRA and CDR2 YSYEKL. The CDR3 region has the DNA TGCGCCAGCAGCCAAGATAGATTCACCTACGAGCAGTACTTC. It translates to CASSQDRFTYEQYF.

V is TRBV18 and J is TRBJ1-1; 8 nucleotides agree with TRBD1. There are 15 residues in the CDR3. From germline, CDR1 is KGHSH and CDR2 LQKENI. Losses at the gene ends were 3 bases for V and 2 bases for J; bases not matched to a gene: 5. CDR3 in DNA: TGTGCCAGCTCACCCCAAGGGACAGGAAACACTGAAGCTTTCTTT. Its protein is CASSPQGTGNTEAFF. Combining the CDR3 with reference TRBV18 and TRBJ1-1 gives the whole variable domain NAGVMQNPRHLVRRRGQEARLRCSPMKGHSHVYWYRQLPEEGLKFMVYLQKENIIDESGMPKERFSAEFPKEGPSILRIQQVVRGDSAAYFCASSPQGTGNTEAFFGQGTRLTVV.

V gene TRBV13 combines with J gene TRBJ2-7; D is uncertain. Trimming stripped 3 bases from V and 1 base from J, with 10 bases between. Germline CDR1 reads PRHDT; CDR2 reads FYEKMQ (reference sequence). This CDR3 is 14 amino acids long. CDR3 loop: CASSLREISYEQYF. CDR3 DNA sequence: TGTGCCAGCAGCTTGAGAGAGATTTCCTACGAGCAGTACTTC.

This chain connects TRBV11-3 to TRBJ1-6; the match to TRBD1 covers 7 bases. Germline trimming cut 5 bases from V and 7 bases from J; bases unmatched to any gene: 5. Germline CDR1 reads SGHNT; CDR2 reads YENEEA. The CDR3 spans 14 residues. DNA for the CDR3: TGTGCCAGCAGCAAGGGACAGATAAATTCACCCCTCCACTTT. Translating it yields CASSKGQINSPLHF. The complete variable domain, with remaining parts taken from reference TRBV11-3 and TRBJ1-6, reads EAGVVQSPRYKIIEKKQPVAFWCNPISGHNTLYWYLQNLGQGPELLIRYENEEAVDDSQLPKDRFSAERLKGVDSTLKIQPAELGDSAVYLCASSKGQINSPLHFGNGTRLTVT.

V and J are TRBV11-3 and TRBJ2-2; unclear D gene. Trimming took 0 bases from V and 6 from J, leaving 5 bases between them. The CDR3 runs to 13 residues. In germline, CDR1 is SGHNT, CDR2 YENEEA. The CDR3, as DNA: TGTGCCAGCAGCTTAGATCGGGCCGGGGAGCTGTTTTTT. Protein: CASSLDRAGELFF.

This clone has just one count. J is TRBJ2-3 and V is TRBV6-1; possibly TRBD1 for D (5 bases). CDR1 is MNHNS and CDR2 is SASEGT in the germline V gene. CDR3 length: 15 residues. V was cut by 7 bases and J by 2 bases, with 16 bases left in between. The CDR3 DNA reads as TGTGCCAGCACAGAAGGTAACAGGAACACAGATACGCAGTATTTT. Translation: CASTEGNRNTDTQYF.

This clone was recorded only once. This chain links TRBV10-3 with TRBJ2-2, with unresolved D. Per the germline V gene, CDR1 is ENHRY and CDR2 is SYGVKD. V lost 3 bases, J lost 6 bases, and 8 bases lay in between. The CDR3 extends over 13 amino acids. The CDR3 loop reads CAISDLVSGELFF. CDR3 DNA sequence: TGTGCCATCAGTGATTTAGTGTCCGGGGAGCTGTTTTTT.

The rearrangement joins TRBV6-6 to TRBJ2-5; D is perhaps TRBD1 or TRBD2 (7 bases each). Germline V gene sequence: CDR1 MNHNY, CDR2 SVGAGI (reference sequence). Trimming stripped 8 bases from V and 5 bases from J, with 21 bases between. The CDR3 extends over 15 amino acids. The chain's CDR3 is CASFPGPRGGETQYF. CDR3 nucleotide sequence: TGTGCCAGCTTTCCCGGACCCAGGGGGGGGGAGACCCAGTACTTC.

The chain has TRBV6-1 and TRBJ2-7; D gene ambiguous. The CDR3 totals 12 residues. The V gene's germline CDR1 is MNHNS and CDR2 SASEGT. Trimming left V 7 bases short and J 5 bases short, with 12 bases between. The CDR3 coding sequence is TGTGCCAGCAACCTCCGGCCAGACGAGCAGTACTTC. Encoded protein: CASNLRPDEQYF.

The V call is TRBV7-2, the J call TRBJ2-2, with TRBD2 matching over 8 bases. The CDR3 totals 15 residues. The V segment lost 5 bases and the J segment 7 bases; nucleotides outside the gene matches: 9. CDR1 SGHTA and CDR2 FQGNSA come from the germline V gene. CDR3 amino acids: CASSPNRREVGELFF. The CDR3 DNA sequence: TGTGCCAGCAGCCCCAACAGGCGGGAGGTCGGGGAGCTGTTTTTT.

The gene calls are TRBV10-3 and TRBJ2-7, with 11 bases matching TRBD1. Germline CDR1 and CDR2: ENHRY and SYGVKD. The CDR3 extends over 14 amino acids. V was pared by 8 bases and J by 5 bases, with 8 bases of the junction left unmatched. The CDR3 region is CAIWGQGGRNEQYF. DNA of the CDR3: TGTGCCATCTGGGGACAGGGGGGAAGGAACGAGCAGTACTTC.

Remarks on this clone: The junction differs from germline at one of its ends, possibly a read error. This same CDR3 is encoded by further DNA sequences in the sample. This CDR3 is CASSPPVPDTQYF. The CDR3 DNA follows: TGTGCCAGCTCCCCACCCGTACCAGATACGCAGTATTTT. J is TRBJ2-3 and V is TRBV18; D remains ambiguous. This CDR3 contains 13 residues. Germline assignment: CDR1 KGHSH and CDR2 LQKENI.

CDR3 nucleotides: TGTGCCAGCAGTTACTCGAGTGGGGTTCCCTATGGCTACACCTTC. Amino acid sequence: CASSYSSGVPYGYTF. V gene TRBV6-5 combines with J gene TRBJ1-2, with D uncertain. V was clipped by 0 bases and J by 4 bases, with 12 bases between them. Germline assignment: CDR1 MNHEY and CDR2 SVGAGI. The CDR3 extends over 15 amino acids.

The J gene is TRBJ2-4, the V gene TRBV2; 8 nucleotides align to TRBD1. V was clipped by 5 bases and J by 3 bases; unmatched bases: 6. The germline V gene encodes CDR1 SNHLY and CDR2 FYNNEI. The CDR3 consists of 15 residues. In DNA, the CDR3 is TGTGCCAGCAGTCTACAGGGGGGAGGCAAAAACATTCAGTACTTC. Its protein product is CASSLQGGGKNIQYF.

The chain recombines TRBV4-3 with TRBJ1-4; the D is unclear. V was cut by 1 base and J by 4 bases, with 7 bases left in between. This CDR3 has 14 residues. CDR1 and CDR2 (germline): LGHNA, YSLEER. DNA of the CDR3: TGCGCCAGCAGCCAAGCAGGCTTTAATGAAAAACTGTTTTTT. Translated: CASSQAGFNEKLFF.

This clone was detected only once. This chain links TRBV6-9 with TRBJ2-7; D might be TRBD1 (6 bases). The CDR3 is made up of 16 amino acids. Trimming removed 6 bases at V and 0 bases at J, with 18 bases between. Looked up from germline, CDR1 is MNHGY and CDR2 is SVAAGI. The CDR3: CASRGHIKVLSYEQYV. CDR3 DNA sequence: TGTGCCAGCAGGGGACACATAAAGGTCCTCTCCTACGAGCAGTACGTC.

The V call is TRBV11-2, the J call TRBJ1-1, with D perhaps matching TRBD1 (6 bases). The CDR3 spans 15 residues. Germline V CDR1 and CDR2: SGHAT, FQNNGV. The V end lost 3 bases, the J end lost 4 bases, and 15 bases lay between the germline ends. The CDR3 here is CASSFLTGASTEAFF. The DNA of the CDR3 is TGTGCCAGCAGCTTCTTAACGGGGGCGAGCACTGAAGCTTTCTTT.

DNA for the CDR3: TGCGCCAGCAGCCTTCAAGGTAGCGGGGGGGCGGGCACAGATACGCAGTATTTT. Amino acid sequence: CASSLQGSGGAGTDTQYF. The chain carries TRBV4-3 and TRBJ2-3, with TRBD2 matching over 11 bases. Germline CDR1 is LGHNA and CDR2 is YSLEER. The V and J ends lost 4 bases and 1 base, in that order; junction bases with no gene match: 10. The CDR3 runs 18 residues.

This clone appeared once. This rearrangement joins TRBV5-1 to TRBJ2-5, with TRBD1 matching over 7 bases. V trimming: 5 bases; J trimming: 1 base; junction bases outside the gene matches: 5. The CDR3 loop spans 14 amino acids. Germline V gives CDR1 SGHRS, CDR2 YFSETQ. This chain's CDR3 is CASRQTGAQETQYF. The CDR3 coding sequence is TGCGCCAGCAGACAAACAGGGGCCCAAGAGACCCAGTACTTC.

The CDR3 nucleotides read TGTGCCAGCAGGGAGGTTGGGGGGACATCCCGCTCTGGGGCCAACGTCCTGACTTTC. Protein: CASREVGGTSRSGANVLTF. The chain uses TRBV5-6 and TRBJ2-6, with D possibly called TRBD1 or TRBD2 (6 bases each). The CDR3 spans 19 residues. Germline-derived CDR1 and CDR2 are SGHDT and YYEEEE. Trimming cost V 5 bases and J 0 bases, with 21 bases left between them.

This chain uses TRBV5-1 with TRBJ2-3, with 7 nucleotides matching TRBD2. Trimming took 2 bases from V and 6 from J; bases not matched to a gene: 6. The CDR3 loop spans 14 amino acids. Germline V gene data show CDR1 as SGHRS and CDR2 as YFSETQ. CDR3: CASSFETSKDTQYF. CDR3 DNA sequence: TGCGCCAGCAGCTTCGAGACTAGCAAGGATACGCAGTATTTT.

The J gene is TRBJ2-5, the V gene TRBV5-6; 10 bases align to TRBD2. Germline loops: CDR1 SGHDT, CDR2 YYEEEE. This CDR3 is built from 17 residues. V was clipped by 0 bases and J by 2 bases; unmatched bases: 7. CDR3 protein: CASSLVGLAGVQETQYF. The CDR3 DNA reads TGTGCCAGCAGCTTGGTGGGGCTAGCGGGGGTACAAGAGACCCAGTACTTC.

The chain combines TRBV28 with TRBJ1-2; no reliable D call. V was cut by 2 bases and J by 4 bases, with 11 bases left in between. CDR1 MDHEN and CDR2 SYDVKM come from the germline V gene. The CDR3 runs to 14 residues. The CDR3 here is CASSLLAGVYGYTF. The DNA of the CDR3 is TGTGCCAGCAGTTTACTAGCCGGGGTCTATGGCTACACCTTC.

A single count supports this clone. DNA for the CDR3: TGTGCCAGCAGCTTAGATCGGACTTCCAGCAATCAGCCCCAGCATTTT. Translating gives CASSLDRTSSNQPQHF. This chain joins TRBV7-2 and TRBJ1-5; the D is unclear. Trimming took off 1 base at V and 1 base at J, with 11 bases between the two ends. CDR1 SGHTA and CDR2 FQGNSA come from the germline V gene. The CDR3 runs 16 residues.

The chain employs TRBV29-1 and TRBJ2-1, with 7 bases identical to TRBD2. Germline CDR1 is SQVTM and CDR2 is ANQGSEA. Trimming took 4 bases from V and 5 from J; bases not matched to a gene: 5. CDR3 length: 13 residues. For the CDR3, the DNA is TGCAGCGTTGGAGGTAGCGGGCACAATGAGCAGTTCTTC. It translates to CSVGGSGHNEQFF.

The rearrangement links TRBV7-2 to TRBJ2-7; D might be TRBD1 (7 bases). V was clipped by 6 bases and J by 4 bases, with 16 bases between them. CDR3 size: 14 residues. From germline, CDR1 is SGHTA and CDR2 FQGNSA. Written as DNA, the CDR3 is TGTGCCAGCAGGCGCGGCGGGACAGAGTACGAGCAGTACTTC. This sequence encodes CASRRGGTEYEQYF.

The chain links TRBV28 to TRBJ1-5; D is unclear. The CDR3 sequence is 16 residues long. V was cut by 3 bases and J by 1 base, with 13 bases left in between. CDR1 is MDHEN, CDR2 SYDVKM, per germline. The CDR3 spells CASSFASRLSNQPQHF. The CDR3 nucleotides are TGTGCCAGCAGTTTTGCGTCGCGGTTAAGCAATCAGCCCCAGCATTTT.

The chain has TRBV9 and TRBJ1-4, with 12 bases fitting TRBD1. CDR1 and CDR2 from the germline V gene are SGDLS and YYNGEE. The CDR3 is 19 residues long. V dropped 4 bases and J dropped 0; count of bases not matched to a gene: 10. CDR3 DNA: TGTGCCAGCAGCCTCGGGACAGGGGGCAGTCACGCAACTAATGAAAAACTGTTTTTT. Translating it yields CASSLGTGGSHATNEKLFF. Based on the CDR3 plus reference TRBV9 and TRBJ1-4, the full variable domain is DSGVTQTPKHLITATGQRVTLRCSPRSGDLSVYWYQQSLDQGLQFLIQYYNGEERAKGNILERFSAQQFPDLHSELNLSSLELGDSALYFCASSLGTGGSHATNEKLFFGSGTQLSVL.